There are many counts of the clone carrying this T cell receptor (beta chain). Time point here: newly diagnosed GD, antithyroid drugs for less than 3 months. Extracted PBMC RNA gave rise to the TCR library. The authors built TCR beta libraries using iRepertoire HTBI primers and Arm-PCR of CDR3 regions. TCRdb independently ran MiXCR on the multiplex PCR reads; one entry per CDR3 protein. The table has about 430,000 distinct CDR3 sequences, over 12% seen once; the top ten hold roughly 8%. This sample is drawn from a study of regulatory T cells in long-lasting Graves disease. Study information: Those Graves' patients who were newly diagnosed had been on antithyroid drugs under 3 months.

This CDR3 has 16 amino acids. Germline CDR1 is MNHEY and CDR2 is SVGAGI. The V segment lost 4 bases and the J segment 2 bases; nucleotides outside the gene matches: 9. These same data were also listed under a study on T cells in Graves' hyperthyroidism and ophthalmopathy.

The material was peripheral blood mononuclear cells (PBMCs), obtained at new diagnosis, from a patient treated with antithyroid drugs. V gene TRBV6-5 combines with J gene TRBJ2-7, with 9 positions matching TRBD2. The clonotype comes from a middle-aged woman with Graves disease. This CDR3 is CASSSEGLARTYEQYF. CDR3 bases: TGTGCCAGCAGTTCCGAAGGACTAGCGAGGACCTACGAGCAGTACTTC.